One sample yielded the 29 T cell receptor beta chains listed below, sequenced in a study of T cell repertoires in cytomegalovirus infection (dated 2019 in TCRdb). Antigen specificity for these receptors is unknown. The meaning of the sample's treatment or condition label: in vitro stimulation with specific CMV peptide epitopes to enrich CMV-specific T cells. The sample was run on an Illumina HiSeq 1500. TCRdb cleaned the public reads at Q25 with fastp, built clones with MiXCR and kept in-frame beta chains. When rows share a CDR3 protein, they turn into one entry using the most common DNA and genes. This sample holds a few hundred thousand distinct CDR3 sequences; 33% were observed only once. The ten largest clones represent about 17% of the sample. The material was cultured PBMCs, obtained from culture after CMV antigen stimulation. The receptors shown here come from a human donor in good health (CMV status not recorded). Some clones in this sample may be carry-over from other donors' samples.

DNA of the CDR3: TGTGCCAGCAGTTTATTCGGGAGTCGGAACACTGAAGCTTTCTTT. It is translated as CASSLFGSRNTEAFF. This chain connects TRBV28 to TRBJ1-1; the D is unclear. The CDR3 has 15 amino acids. Germline assignment: CDR1 MDHEN and CDR2 SYDVKM. V lost 1 base and J 1 base, leaving 10 bases between the germline ends.

In this sample, this clonotype turned up a few times. This chain joins TRBV6-2 or TRBV6-3 and TRBJ2-3; D is unclear. CDR1 MNHEY and CDR2 SVGEGT come from the germline V gene. The V gene lost 3 bases and the J gene lost 2 bases, with 9 bases spanning the gap. CDR3 size: 14 residues. In DNA form, the CDR3 reads TGTGCCAGCAGTTATTGGACGATCACAGATACGCAGTATTTT. Residues: CASSYWTITDTQYF.

This clonotype has just a few counts. The chain combines TRBV6-1 with TRBJ2-1, with 10 bases identical to TRBD2. After removal of 5 bases from V and 2 bases from J, the junction contained 9 bases not matched to a gene. This CDR3 is built from 17 residues. CDR1 and CDR2 from the germline V gene are MNHNS and SASEGT. CDR3 nucleotides: TGTGCCAGCAGTCGGCCTCTAGCGGGAGAGACCTACAATGAGCAGTTCTTC. This codes for CASSRPLAGETYNEQFF.

Written as DNA, the CDR3 is TGTGCCAGCAGTTACCCTCCGGGGGGCGTTCAAGAGACCCAGTACTTC. Translating gives CASSYPPGGVQETQYF. The genes are TRBV6-1 and TRBJ2-5; possibly TRBD2 for D (7 bases). Germline V lookup: CDR1 MNHNS, CDR2 SASEGT. The CDR3 loop spans 16 amino acids. V shed 5 bases and J shed 2 bases, with 18 bases lying between them.

The chain uses TRBV9 and TRBJ2-7; TRBD2 matches 7 bases. CDR1 and CDR2 from the germline V gene are SGDLS and YYNGEE. The CDR3 has 16 amino acids. V lost 3 bases to trimming and J lost 3 bases; unmatched junction nucleotides: 12. The CDR3, as DNA: TGTGCCAGCAGCGCACTTTCGGGAGGACCCTACTACGAGCAGTACTTC. It yields the protein CASSALSGGPYYEQYF. The full variable domain, in which reference TRBV9 and TRBJ2-7 provide the parts outside the CDR3, is DSGVTQTPKHLITATGQRVTLRCSPRSGDLSVYWYQQSLDQGLQFLIQYYNGEERAKGNILERFSAQQFPDLHSELNLSSLELGDSALYFCASSALSGGPYYEQYFGPGTRLTVT.

This clonotype was seen ten or more times. This chain connects TRBV7-2 to TRBJ2-1, with TRBD2 as a possible D gene (5 bases). The CDR3 sequence is 13 residues long. The germline V gene has CDR1 SGHTA and CDR2 FQGNSA. Trimming took off 8 bases at V and 7 bases at J, with 15 bases between the two ends. Here the CDR3 reads CASPRTSLNEQFF. In nucleotides, the CDR3 is TGTGCCAGCCCGAGGACTTCGCTGAATGAGCAGTTCTTC.

The chain combines TRBV7-8 with TRBJ2-6; D remains ambiguous. Germline CDR1 and CDR2: SGHVS and FQNEAQ. V gave up 5 bases and J gave up 4 bases, with 9 bases separating them. The CDR3 is made up of 14 amino acids. CDR3 protein: CASSTRLGANVLTF. For the CDR3, the DNA is TGTGCCAGCAGCACTCGCTTGGGGGCCAACGTCCTGACTTTC. The whole variable domain, remainder taken from reference TRBV7-8 and TRBJ2-6, is GAGVSQSPRYKVAKRGQDVALRCDPISGHVSLFWYQQALGQGPEFLTYFQNEAQLDKSGLPSDRFFAERPEGSVSTLKIQRTQQEDSAVYLCASSTRLGANVLTFGAGSRLTVL.

This clonotype was detected only a few times. The gene calls are TRBV19 and TRBJ2-1; 8 nucleotides match TRBD2. With V trimmed by 3 bases and J by 0 bases, 7 bases remained unmatched. Germline V gives CDR1 LNHDA, CDR2 SQIVND (reference sequence). The CDR3 loop spans 17 amino acids. The CDR3 DNA sequence: TGTGCCAGTAGTATCCCGTTAAGCGGGGGCTCCTACAATGAGCAGTTCTTC. The encoded protein is CASSIPLSGGSYNEQFF.

This clonotype was picked up a small number of times. The V call is TRBV6-1, the J call TRBJ1-3; 8 bases line up with TRBD1. The V segment lost 5 bases and the J segment 0 bases; nucleotides outside the gene matches: 0. CDR1 is MNHNS, CDR2 SASEGT, per germline. The CDR3 totals 14 residues. CDR3 region: CASSQGASGNTIYF. CDR3 DNA: TGTGCCAGCAGTCAGGGGGCCTCTGGAAACACCATATATTTT.

In its sample, this clonotype was seen a few times. The V call is TRBV7-2, the J call TRBJ2-7, with 8 bases identical to TRBD2. This CDR3 region has 14 residues. With V trimmed by 5 bases and J by 2 bases, 5 bases remained unmatched. In germline, CDR1 is SGHTA, CDR2 FQGNSA. The CDR3 here is CASSPTSVAYEQYF. CDR3 coding DNA: TGTGCCAGCAGCCCGACTAGCGTGGCCTACGAGCAGTACTTC.

This clonotype was observed a handful of times. The rearrangement uses TRBV10-3 and TRBJ1-2; D is unclear. The CDR3 has 13 amino acids. V was trimmed by 3 bases and J by 5 bases, leaving 10 bases between them. Germline-derived CDR1 and CDR2 are ENHRY and SYGVKD. The CDR3 DNA is TGTGCCATCAGTGACAGAGATCTTTATGGCTACACCTTC. Protein: CAISDRDLYGYTF.

In its sample, this clonotype was seen a few times. A single base separates this from a much larger clone, so it may be a read error. This chain connects TRBV7-9 to TRBJ1-5; TRBD1 agrees at 9 bases. The CDR3 runs 15 residues. The V gene end was trimmed by 1 base and the J gene end by 3 bases; junction bases not matched to a gene: 1. Germline V gene data show CDR1 as SEHNR and CDR2 as FQNEAQ (reference sequence). As DNA, the CDR3 is TGTGCCAGCAGCTTAGGGGACAGGGCCAATCAGCCCCAGCATTTT. This codes for CASSLGDRANQPQHF.

The sample holds a few counts of this clonotype. The V call is TRBV28, the J call TRBJ2-1, with 12 positions matching TRBD2. CDR3 length equals 15 residues. With 8 bases clipped from V and 8 bases from J, the junction kept 10 bases outside the gene matches. Germline V gives CDR1 MDHEN, CDR2 SYDVKM. For the CDR3, the DNA is TGTGCCAGCTTGACTTCGACTAGCGGGAGTGATGAGCAGTTCTTC. Translation: CASLTSTSGSDEQFF.

V gene TRBV20-1 combines with J gene TRBJ1-5, with 8 bases aligning to TRBD1. J gave up 4 bases and V 6 bases, and 11 bases lay outside the gene matches. CDR1 DFQATT and CDR2 SNEGSKA come from the germline V gene (reference sequence). The CDR3 is 15 amino acids. The CDR3 region has the DNA TGCAGTGCCCATCTAGGACAGGGCGAAAATCAGCCCCAGCATTTT. Protein: CSAHLGQGENQPQHF.

A word on this clonotype: Germline is not matched at one junction end, which may reflect a read error. The V call is TRBV28, the J call TRBJ2-5; TRBD1 matches 10 bases. In germline, CDR1 is MDHEN, CDR2 SYDVKM. The CDR3 spans 17 residues. As DNA, the CDR3 is TGTGCCAGCAGCAGAGTCCCGGGACAGGGGAGGGGGGAGATCCAGTACTTC. Translation gives CASSRVPGQGRGEIQYF.

This chain joins TRBV12-3 or TRBV12-4 and TRBJ2-2; no clear D gene. With 8 bases removed from V and 4 bases from J, the gap between germline ends came to 14 bases. The CDR3 runs to 14 residues. This CDR3 reads CASSLADLTGELFF. The CDR3 nucleotides read TGTGCCAGCTCCCTTGCGGACCTCACCGGGGAGCTGTTTTTT.

This clonotype appeared many times. This chain links TRBV7-2 with TRBJ2-4; perhaps TRBD1 as D (5 bases). The CDR3 has 13 residues. Trimming left V 0 bases short and J 5 bases short, with 5 bases between. Germline V gives CDR1 SGHTA, CDR2 FQGNSA. The CDR3 here is CASSLAGQNIQYF. The CDR3 region has the DNA TGTGCCAGCAGCTTAGCGGGGCAAAACATTCAGTACTTC. Full variable domain (missing parts from reference TRBV7-2 and TRBJ2-4): GAGVSQSPSNKVTEKGKDVELRCDPISGHTALYWYRQSLGQGLEFLIYFQGNSAPDKSGLPSDRFSAERTGGSVSTLTIQRTQQEDSAVYLCASSLAGQNIQYFGAGTRLSVL.

J is TRBJ1-3 and V is TRBV27; no clear D gene. The germline CDR1 and CDR2 sequences are MNHEY and SMNVEV (reference sequence). V was clipped by 5 bases and J by 5 bases, with 13 bases between them. The CDR3 has 14 residues. The CDR3 loop reads CASSADKSRNTIYF. For the CDR3, the DNA is TGTGCCAGCAGTGCCGACAAGTCCCGAAACACCATATATTTT.

This clonotype was found many times. This chain links TRBV11-1 with TRBJ2-5; tentatively, D is TRBD2 (5 bases). CDR3 length equals 15 residues. CDR1 is SGHAT, CDR2 FQDESV, per germline (reference sequence). V lost 5 bases to trimming and J lost 5 bases, with 18 bases between them. CDR3 protein: CASSPIRDSEETQYF. The DNA of the CDR3 is TGTGCCAGCAGCCCTATTCGGGATTCGGAGGAGACCCAGTACTTC.

At least ten counts were recorded for this clonotype. The CDR3 DNA is TGTGCCAGCAGTTTGACAGGGATGGACTATGGCTACACCTTC. Amino acid sequence: CASSLTGMDYGYTF. The genes are TRBV6-4 and TRBJ1-2, with 7 bases matching TRBD1. The length of the CDR3 is 14 residues. V was clipped by 5 bases and J by 3 bases; unmatched bases: 6. Germline V gives CDR1 MRHNA, CDR2 SNTAGT.

The chain recombines TRBV12-3 or TRBV12-4 with TRBJ2-7; 7 nucleotides align to TRBD1. The CDR3 has 15 amino acids. The ends lost 5 bases at V and 0 bases at J; junction bases unmatched: 7. DNA for the CDR3: TGTGCCAGCAGTCCCCAGGGACAGACCTCCTACGAGCAGTACTTC. Translation gives CASSPQGQTSYEQYF.

DNA for the CDR3: TGCAGTGCTCCCCTAGCGGGAGGGATCACAGATACGCAGTATTTT. This codes for CSAPLAGGITDTQYF. The V gene is TRBV20-1, the J gene TRBJ2-3; TRBD2 matches at 12 bases. Germline CDR1 reads DFQATT; CDR2 reads SNEGSKA (reference sequence). The CDR3 runs 15 residues. V shed 5 bases, J shed 2 bases, and the junction held 5 bases outside the gene matches.

This clonotype was observed a handful of times. The gene calls are TRBV11-2 and TRBJ2-2; no reliable D call. V shed 3 bases and J shed 6 bases, with 11 bases lying between them. This CDR3 region has 14 residues. Per germline, CDR1 SGHAT and CDR2 FQNNGV. The CDR3 reads CASSFVTSPGELFF. In DNA form, the CDR3 reads TGTGCCAGCAGCTTTGTCACGTCCCCCGGGGAGCTGTTTTTT.

This sequence joins TRBV28 and TRBJ2-2; D ambiguous. Per the germline V gene, CDR1 is MDHEN and CDR2 is SYDVKM. Trimming cost V 1 base and J 1 base, with 19 bases left between them. The CDR3 extends over 19 amino acids. CDR3 nucleotide sequence: TGTGCCAGCAGTTTATTTAGGCGTAGTGCGACGGAGAACACCGGGGAGCTGTTTTTT. As protein: CASSLFRRSATENTGELFF. Filled out from reference TRBV28 and TRBJ2-2, the complete variable domain reads DVKVTQSSRYLVKRTGEKVFLECVQDMDHENMFWYRQDPGLGLRLIYFSYDVKMKEKGDIPEGYSVSREKKERFSLILESASTNQTSMYLCASSLFRRSATENTGELFFGEGSRLTVL.

The chain uses TRBV6-2 or TRBV6-3 and TRBJ2-3; 11 nucleotides match TRBD2. Losses at the gene ends were 5 bases for V and 3 bases for J; bases not matched to a gene: 4. This CDR3 spans 15 amino acids. The germline V gene encodes CDR1 MNHEY and CDR2 SVGEGT. The CDR3 loop reads CASSDSGRATDTQYF. The CDR3 coding sequence is TGTGCCAGCAGTGATAGCGGGAGGGCAACAGATACGCAGTATTTT.

The rearrangement joins TRBV27 to TRBJ2-1, with D possibly being TRBD1 or TRBD2 (5 bases each). The V end lost 5 bases, the J end lost 0 bases, and 17 bases lay between the germline ends. The CDR3 contains 17 residues. Looked up from germline, CDR1 is MNHEY and CDR2 is SMNVEV (reference sequence). The DNA for the CDR3 is TGTGCCAGCAGTATACCCGGGGCTCTGAGCTCCTACAATGAGCAGTTCTTC. It yields the protein CASSIPGALSSYNEQFF.

Remarks on this clonotype: The junction does not match germline at one end; this may be a read error. J is TRBJ2-7 and V is TRBV15; TRBD1 matches at 9 bases. This CDR3 is 15 amino acids long. The germline CDR1 and CDR2 sequences are LNHNV and YYDKDF (reference sequence). The CDR3 loop is CATSRSGQGPYEQNF. The CDR3, as DNA: TGTGCCACCAGCAGATCGGGACAGGGCCCCTACGAGCAGAACTTC.

This clonotype is a singleton in its sample. The chain links TRBV7-9 to TRBJ1-5; D ambiguous. The CDR3 spans 16 residues. Germline loops: CDR1 SEHNR, CDR2 FQNEAQ (reference sequence). V lost 1 base and J lost 2, with 12 bases in between. The CDR3 nucleotides are TGTGCCAGCAGCTTAGACTCCCTCTATTGCAATCAGCCCCAGCATTTT. Translation: CASSLDSLYCNQPQHF.

V is TRBV6-6 and J is TRBJ2-2, with 7 bases lining up with TRBD1. This CDR3 region has 19 residues. The V gene end was trimmed by 7 bases and the J gene end by 1 base; junction bases not matched to a gene: 18. Germline CDR1 is MNHNY and CDR2 is SVGAGI (reference sequence). The CDR3 spells CASTPGVQRGLENTGELFF. In DNA form, the CDR3 reads TGTGCCAGCACCCCCGGGGTCCAGAGGGGGCTCGAGAACACCGGGGAGCTGTTTTTT.